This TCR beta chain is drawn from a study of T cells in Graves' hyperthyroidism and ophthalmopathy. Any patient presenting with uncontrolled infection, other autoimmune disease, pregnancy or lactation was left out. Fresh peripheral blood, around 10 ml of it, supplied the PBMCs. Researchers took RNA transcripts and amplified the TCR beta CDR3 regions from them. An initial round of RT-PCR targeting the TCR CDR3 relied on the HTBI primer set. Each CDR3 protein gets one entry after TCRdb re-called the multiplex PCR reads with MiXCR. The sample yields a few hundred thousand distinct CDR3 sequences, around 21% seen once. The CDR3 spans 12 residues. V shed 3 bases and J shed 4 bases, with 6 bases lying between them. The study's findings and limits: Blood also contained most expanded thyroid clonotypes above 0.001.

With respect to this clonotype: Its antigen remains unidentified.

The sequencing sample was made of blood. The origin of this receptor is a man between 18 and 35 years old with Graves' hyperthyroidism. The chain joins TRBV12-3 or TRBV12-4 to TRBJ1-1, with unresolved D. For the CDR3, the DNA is TGTGCCAGCAGTTTCCACGGCACTGAAGCTTTCTTT. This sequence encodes CASSFHGTEAFF.